The rows below give T cell receptor beta chains drawn from one sample of a study of OX40 agonist ivuxolimab in advanced cancers. Sequencing was performed with immunoSEQ multiplex PCR; in TCRdb, only in-frame clones are kept and a portion is missing. The repertoire holds about 67,000 clones, with 91% as singletons. This specimen consisted of CD4+ or CD8+ T cells sorted from blood, obtained in a trial of the OX40 agonist ivuxolimab. Receptors originate from an adult with an advanced solid tumor such as melanoma, head and neck, liver or kidney cancer. Each CDR3 is given with its conserved first and last residue. The D gene is left open where the match is weak. A clone size is listed for some rows: how often the clone was seen (once, few, many), or a class if it is expanded.

abundance: -
v_gene: TRBV19
d_gene: TRBD2
j_gene: TRBJ2-7
CDR3nt: TGTGCCAGTAAATCCCCAGCGGGGGGGTCTTACGAGCAGTACTTC
CDR3aa: CASKSPAGGSYEQYF

abundance: -
v_gene: TRBV7-2
d_gene: -
j_gene: TRBJ2-3
CDR3nt: TGTGCCAGCAGCTTCAACACGGGGGGCCGGGGAGATACGCAGTATTTT
CDR3aa: CASSFNTGGRGDTQYF

abundance: -
v_gene: TRBV20-1
d_gene: TRBD2
j_gene: TRBJ2-5
CDR3nt: TGCAGTGCTAGACTAGCGGACAAGCAGTACTTC
CDR3aa: CSARLADKQYF

abundance: once
v_gene: TRBV5-5
d_gene: TRBD2
j_gene: TRBJ2-7
CDR3nt: TGTGCCAGCAGACCTCTGGAATTAGCGGGAGTCGCCTACGAGCAGTACTTC
CDR3aa: CASRPLELAGVAYEQYF

abundance: -
v_gene: TRBV30
d_gene: -
j_gene: TRBJ1-2
CDR3nt: TGTGCCTGGAGTCACAGAGGAGGCAATGGCTACACCTTC
CDR3aa: CAWSHRGGNGYTF

abundance: -
v_gene: TRBV29-1
d_gene: -
j_gene: TRBJ2-5
CDR3nt: TGCAGCGCCGTGCAGGGCCCAGAGACCCAGTACTTC
CDR3aa: CSAVQGPETQYF

abundance: once
v_gene: TRBV11-3
d_gene: -
j_gene: TRBJ2-3
CDR3nt: TGTGCCAGCAGCTTAAGGAGGGCCCGCGCAGATACGCAGTATTTT
CDR3aa: CASSLRRARADTQYF

abundance: -
v_gene: TRBV9
d_gene: -
j_gene: TRBJ2-7
CDR3nt: TGTGCCAGCAGCGAGGGACTGGCGGGTATCCACGAGCAGTACTTC
CDR3aa: CASSEGLAGIHEQYF

abundance: -
v_gene: TRBV10-2
d_gene: TRBD1
j_gene: TRBJ1-1
CDR3nt: TGCGCCAGCAGCCAGGGACAGGGGATTACTGAAGCTTTCTTT
CDR3aa: CASSQGQGITEAFF

abundance: -
v_gene: TRBV2
d_gene: TRBD1
j_gene: TRBJ2-2
CDR3nt: TGTGCCAGCCCCCACCGGGGACAGGGAGCAGCCGGGGAGCTGTTTTTT
CDR3aa: CASPHRGQGAAGELFF

abundance: -
v_gene: TRBV7-8
d_gene: -
j_gene: TRBJ1-1
CDR3nt: TGTGCCAGCAGCTTAGCACGGTCGGGCACTGAAGCTTTCTTT
CDR3aa: CASSLARSGTEAFF

abundance: -
v_gene: TRBV13
d_gene: -
j_gene: TRBJ1-1
CDR3nt: TGTGCCAGCAGCTTCAGGGTGGCGGGGACTGAAGCTTTCTTT
CDR3aa: CASSFRVAGTEAFF

abundance: -
v_gene: TRBV5-1
d_gene: TRBD2
j_gene: TRBJ2-1
CDR3nt: TGCGCCAGCAGCCCCACTAGCGGGAGCTCTGGACGTAATGAGCAGTTCTTC
CDR3aa: CASSPTSGSSGRNEQFF

abundance: -
v_gene: TRBV6-5
d_gene: -
j_gene: TRBJ1-2
CDR3nt: TGTGCCAGCAGTTCCCCAGGAGGGCGGTATGGCTACACCTTC
CDR3aa: CASSSPGGRYGYTF

abundance: -
v_gene: TRBV15
d_gene: TRBD1
j_gene: TRBJ1-1
CDR3nt: TGTGCCACCAGCAGAGGGTTTGGACAGGGTGGATCGGGGAACACTGAAGCTTTCTTT
CDR3aa: CATSRGFGQGGSGNTEAFF

abundance: -
v_gene: TRBV6-5
d_gene: TRBD1
j_gene: TRBJ2-2
CDR3nt: TGTGCCAGCAGGAGACAGGGCGCGAACACCGGGGAGCTGTTTTTT
CDR3aa: CASRRQGANTGELFF

abundance: -
v_gene: TRBV4-1
d_gene: TRBD2
j_gene: TRBJ2-6
CDR3nt: TGCGCCAGCAGCCTCGGGACTAGCGGATGGTCTGGGGCCAACGTCCTGACTTTC
CDR3aa: CASSLGTSGWSGANVLTF

abundance: -
v_gene: TRBV18
d_gene: -
j_gene: TRBJ2-6
CDR3nt: TGTGCCAGCTCACGGGGTCACTCTGGGGCCAACGTCCTGACTTTC
CDR3aa: CASSRGHSGANVLTF

abundance: -
v_gene: TRBV27
d_gene: -
j_gene: TRBJ2-4
CDR3nt: TGTGCCAGCAGTTCAACACCCCAGGGTTTCGCCAAAAACATTCAGTACTTC
CDR3aa: CASSSTPQGFAKNIQYF

abundance: once
v_gene: TRBV18
d_gene: TRBD2
j_gene: TRBJ2-7
CDR3nt: TGTGCCAGCTCACCACCTCCTAGCGGGAGCTTCTACGAGCAGTACTTC
CDR3aa: CASSPPPSGSFYEQYF

abundance: -
v_gene: TRBV7-9
d_gene: -
j_gene: TRBJ2-7
CDR3nt: TGTGCCAGCAGCCCCCGGACGGTCTCCTACGAGCAGTACTTC
CDR3aa: CASSPRTVSYEQYF

abundance: -
v_gene: TRBV7-3
d_gene: -
j_gene: TRBJ2-1
CDR3nt: TGTGCCAGCAGCTTCGGGACCCCACCCAATGAGCAGTTCTTC
CDR3aa: CASSFGTPPNEQFF

abundance: -
v_gene: TRBV5-5
d_gene: TRBD1
j_gene: TRBJ2-3
CDR3nt: TGTGCCAGCAGCCCTACGGACAGGTCAGATACGCAGTATTTT
CDR3aa: CASSPTDRSDTQYF

abundance: -
v_gene: TRBV7-2
d_gene: -
j_gene: TRBJ2-3
CDR3nt: TGTGCCAGCAGCTTAGCCCCCTCCACAGATACGCAGTATTTT
CDR3aa: CASSLAPSTDTQYF

abundance: -
v_gene: TRBV19
d_gene: -
j_gene: TRBJ2-7
CDR3nt: TGTGCCAGTAGTTTTCAGAAGATCTCCTACGAGCAGTACTTC
CDR3aa: CASSFQKISYEQYF

abundance: -
v_gene: TRBV19
d_gene: TRBD2
j_gene: TRBJ2-5
CDR3nt: TGTGCCAGTAGTGGGACTAGCGGGAGGGAGCAGTACTTC
CDR3aa: CASSGTSGREQYF

abundance: -
v_gene: TRBV28
d_gene: TRBD2
j_gene: TRBJ2-7
CDR3nt: TGTGCCAGCAGGGGGACTACCTCCTACGAGCAGTACTTC
CDR3aa: CASRGTTSYEQYF

abundance: -
v_gene: TRBV2
d_gene: TRBD2
j_gene: TRBJ2-1
CDR3nt: TGTGCCAGCAGTGTAACCGGGACTAGCGGGAGTTTGGGTGAGCAGTTCTTC
CDR3aa: CASSVTGTSGSLGEQFF

abundance: -
v_gene: TRBV6-5
d_gene: TRBD1
j_gene: TRBJ1-2
CDR3nt: TGTGCCAGCAGTTCGACAGGGTACGGCTACACCTTC
CDR3aa: CASSSTGYGYTF

abundance: -
v_gene: TRBV29-1
d_gene: -
j_gene: TRBJ1-5
CDR3nt: TGCAGCGTATGCGATGGGGGGGGCAATCAGCCCCAGCATTTT
CDR3aa: CSVCDGGGNQPQHF

abundance: once
v_gene: TRBV5-6
d_gene: TRBD1
j_gene: TRBJ2-7
CDR3nt: TGTGCCAGCAGCTACAGGGGGCCACCGACCTACGAGCAGTACTTC
CDR3aa: CASSYRGPPTYEQYF

abundance: -
v_gene: TRBV2
d_gene: -
j_gene: TRBJ1-2
CDR3nt: TGTGCCAGCAAGCCACAGGGAGAAAGCAATGGCTACACCTTC
CDR3aa: CASKPQGESNGYTF

abundance: -
v_gene: TRBV27
d_gene: -
j_gene: TRBJ2-7
CDR3nt: TGTGCTAGAAAAGGGGTGAAAACAGGGATGTTACCCCATTGGTACTTC
CDR3aa: CARKGVKTGMLPHWYF

abundance: -
v_gene: TRBV5-4
d_gene: -
j_gene: TRBJ1-1
CDR3nt: TGTGCCAGCAGCCCGGGGGGGACGGTGAACACTGAAGCTTTCTTT
CDR3aa: CASSPGGTVNTEAFF

abundance: -
v_gene: TRBV18
d_gene: -
j_gene: TRBJ2-2
CDR3nt: TGTGCCAGCTCACCAATGGCGGGCTCCCTGGGGGAGCTGTTTTTT
CDR3aa: CASSPMAGSLGELFF

abundance: -
v_gene: TRBV7-2
d_gene: -
j_gene: TRBJ2-5
CDR3nt: TGTGCCAGCAGCCTTGAGGTGGGGACCCAGTACTTC
CDR3aa: CASSLEVGTQYF

abundance: -
v_gene: TRBV10-2
d_gene: TRBD1
j_gene: TRBJ2-2
CDR3nt: TGCGCCAGCAGTGCCGGGACAGTCAACACCGGGGAGCTGTTTTTT
CDR3aa: CASSAGTVNTGELFF

abundance: -
v_gene: TRBV10-3
d_gene: TRBD2
j_gene: TRBJ2-3
CDR3nt: TGTGCCATCAGTGAGAGGAGAGCGGGGGGGGGAGATACGCAGTATTTT
CDR3aa: CAISERRAGGGDTQYF

abundance: -
v_gene: TRBV6-6
d_gene: -
j_gene: TRBJ2-7
CDR3nt: TGTGCCAGCAGTTACTCGGGGGAAACCTACGAGCAGTACTTC
CDR3aa: CASSYSGETYEQYF

abundance: -
v_gene: TRBV6-5
d_gene: -
j_gene: TRBJ1-2
CDR3nt: TGTGCCAGCAGCTCCGATCAGGGGCGCTATGGCTACACCTTC
CDR3aa: CASSSDQGRYGYTF

abundance: few
v_gene: TRBV6-5
d_gene: -
j_gene: TRBJ1-1
CDR3nt: TGTGCCAGCAGTTACTCTCCAAGGGAAGCTGAAGCTTTCTTT
CDR3aa: CASSYSPREAEAFF

abundance: once
v_gene: TRBV7-9
d_gene: -
j_gene: TRBJ2-7
CDR3nt: TGTGCCAGCAGCTTAGCGTATCCGGGACGGGTGAGCTCCTACGAGCAGTACTTC
CDR3aa: CASSLAYPGRVSSYEQYF

abundance: -
v_gene: TRBV4-2
d_gene: -
j_gene: TRBJ1-3
CDR3nt: TGTGCCAGCAGCCAGGCCCCGGTCGGGAATGGAAACACCATATATTTT
CDR3aa: CASSQAPVGNGNTIYF

abundance: -
v_gene: TRBV2
d_gene: -
j_gene: TRBJ1-1
CDR3nt: TGTGCCAGCAAGGGGAGGACTGAAGCTTTCTTT
CDR3aa: CASKGRTEAFF

abundance: -
v_gene: TRBV11-3
d_gene: -
j_gene: TRBJ1-1
CDR3nt: TGTGCCAGCAGCCTGGACGGCCTCATGAACACTGAAGCTTTCTTT
CDR3aa: CASSLDGLMNTEAFF

abundance: -
v_gene: TRBV9
d_gene: -
j_gene: TRBJ2-1
CDR3nt: TGTGCCAGCAGCGTAGCCTCCGTCTGGGACAATGAGCAGTTCTTC
CDR3aa: CASSVASVWDNEQFF

abundance: -
v_gene: TRBV7-2
d_gene: TRBD1
j_gene: TRBJ1-2
CDR3nt: TGTGCCAGCAGCTTAGTTTCAGGGGGGAGTAGCTATGGCTACACCTTC
CDR3aa: CASSLVSGGSSYGYTF

abundance: -
v_gene: TRBV5-8
d_gene: -
j_gene: TRBJ2-3
CDR3nt: TGTGCCAGCAGCTTAGACTCCTCTAGCACAGATACGCAGTATTTT
CDR3aa: CASSLDSSSTDTQYF

abundance: -
v_gene: TRBV11-3
d_gene: -
j_gene: TRBJ2-7
CDR3nt: TGTGCCAGCAGCTTAGATCTGGGGGGAAGGGAAATTTACGAGCAGTACTTC
CDR3aa: CASSLDLGGREIYEQYF

abundance: -
v_gene: TRBV5-1
d_gene: -
j_gene: TRBJ2-1
CDR3nt: TGCGCCAGCCGCGTCGGACTGGACAATGAGCAGTTCTTC
CDR3aa: CASRVGLDNEQFF

abundance: -
v_gene: TRBV4-2
d_gene: -
j_gene: TRBJ2-5
CDR3nt: TGTGCCAGCAGCCAAGATAGGAGCAGAGCGGGCCCCCAAGAGACCCAGTACTTC
CDR3aa: CASSQDRSRAGPQETQYF

abundance: -
v_gene: TRBV10-3
d_gene: TRBD1
j_gene: TRBJ1-1
CDR3nt: TGTGCCATCAGACCCGGACAGGGATTGGCGGGGTTTAACACTGAAGCTTTCTTT
CDR3aa: CAIRPGQGLAGFNTEAFF

abundance: -
v_gene: TRBV7-2
d_gene: -
j_gene: TRBJ2-5
CDR3nt: TGTGCCAGCAGCTTACTTACAGATGGCGGGACCCAGTACTTC
CDR3aa: CASSLLTDGGTQYF

abundance: -
v_gene: TRBV19
d_gene: -
j_gene: TRBJ1-1
CDR3nt: TGTGCCAGTAGTACTTCAGGCCGCATGAACACTGAAGCTTTCTTT
CDR3aa: CASSTSGRMNTEAFF

abundance: -
v_gene: TRBV4-3
d_gene: TRBD1
j_gene: TRBJ1-1
CDR3nt: TGCGCCAGCAGCCAGGATACAGGGGCCAACACTGAAGCTTTCTTT
CDR3aa: CASSQDTGANTEAFF

abundance: -
v_gene: TRBV11-3
d_gene: -
j_gene: TRBJ1-1
CDR3nt: TGTGCCAGCAGCTTAGAGGGGGACACTGAAGCTTTCTTT
CDR3aa: CASSLEGDTEAFF